This T cell receptor (beta chain) is drawn from a study of cytomegalovirus exposure and HLA in healthy donors. Overall study results and limits: It has been reported that TCR beta sequences accurately predicted the HLA-A and HLA-B alleles of most subjects.

Worth noting for this clone: As yet, its antigen is unknown.

CDR3 length equals 11 residues. Looked up from germline, CDR1 is DFQATT and CDR2 is SNEGSKA (reference sequence). The V and J ends lost 3 bases and 10 bases respectively, with 12 bases between them. PCR primers comprised 60 Vbeta and 13 Jbeta primers. Sequencing used immunoSEQ multiplex PCR; TCRdb keeps in-frame clones, though not all of them. Here the sample spans roughly 120,000 clones, over 60% being singletons. This TCR was recovered from a woman aged 25-40 years in good health and CMV-seronegative. The V gene is TRBV20-1, the J gene TRBJ1-1; tentatively, D is TRBD1 (5 bases). The sequencing input was PBMCs. The CDR3 loop is CSARTRGGAFF. The CDR3 nucleotides are TGCAGTGCTAGGACCCGGGGGGGAGCTTTCTTT.